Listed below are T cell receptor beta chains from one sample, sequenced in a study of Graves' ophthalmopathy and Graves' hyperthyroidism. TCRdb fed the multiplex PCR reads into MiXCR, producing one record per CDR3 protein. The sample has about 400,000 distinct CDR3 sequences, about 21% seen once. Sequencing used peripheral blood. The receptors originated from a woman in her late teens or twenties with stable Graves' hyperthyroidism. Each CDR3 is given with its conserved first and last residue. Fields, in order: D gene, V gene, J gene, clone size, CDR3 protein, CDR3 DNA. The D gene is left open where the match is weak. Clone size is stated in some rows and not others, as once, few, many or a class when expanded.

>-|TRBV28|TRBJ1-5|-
CASSLRKAVGNQPQHF
TGTGCCAGCAGTTTGCGAAAGGCTGTGGGCAATCAGCCCCAGCATTTT
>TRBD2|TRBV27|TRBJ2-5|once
CASSSGRGGRSQETQYF
TGTGCCAGCAGTTCTGGACGTGGCGGGAGGAGCCAAGAGACCCAGTACTTC
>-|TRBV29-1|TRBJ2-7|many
CSVDSREGSHEQYF
TGCAGCGTTGATTCGCGGGAAGGGAGCCACGAGCAGTACTTC
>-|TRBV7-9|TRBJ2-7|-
CASSPPEVTEQYF
TGTGCCAGCAGCCCCCCGGAGGTCACCGAGCAGTACTTC
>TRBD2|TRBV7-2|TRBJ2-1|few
CASSLASSGRAGEKFF
TGTGCCAGCAGCTTAGCGTCCAGCGGGAGGGCCGGTGAGAAGTTCTTC
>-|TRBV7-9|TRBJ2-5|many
CASSLAGQTATETQYF
TGTGCCAGCAGCTTAGCGGGACAAACCGCTACGGAGACCCAGTACTTC
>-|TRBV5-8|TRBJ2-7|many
CASSLAHKAYEQYF
TGTGCCAGCAGCTTGGCCCACAAAGCCTACGAGCAGTACTTC
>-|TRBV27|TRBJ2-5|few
CASSSLERGFEETQYF
TGTGCCAGCAGTTCTTTAGAACGGGGGTTCGAAGAGACCCAGTACTTC
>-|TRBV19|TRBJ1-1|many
CASSDADMNTEAFF
TGTGCCAGTAGCGATGCAGACATGAACACTGAAGCTTTCTTT
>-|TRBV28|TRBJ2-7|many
CASRGYEQYF
TGTGCCAGCCGGGGTTACGAGCAGTACTTC
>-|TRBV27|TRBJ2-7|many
CASSLGQGPLYEQYF
TGTGCCAGCAGTTTGGGGCAGGGGCCGCTCTACGAGCAGTACTTC
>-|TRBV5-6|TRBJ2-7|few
CASSFSLGKGLHEQYF
TGTGCCAGCAGCTTTTCGCTTGGTAAGGGTCTCCACGAGCAGTACTTC
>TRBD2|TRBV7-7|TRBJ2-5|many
CASSASGTSQETQYF
TGTGCCAGCAGCGCGAGCGGGACCAGCCAAGAGACCCAGTACTTC
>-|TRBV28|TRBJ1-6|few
CASNGGHPGGNSPLHF
TGTGCCAGCAACGGGGGACATCCCGGGGGGAATTCACCCCTCCACTTT
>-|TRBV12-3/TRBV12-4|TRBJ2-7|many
CASTPGDSYEQYF
TGTGCCAGCACTCCCGGGGACTCCTACGAGCAGTACTTC
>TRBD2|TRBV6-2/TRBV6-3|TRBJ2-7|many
CASSGRTSGGYEQYF
TGTGCCAGCAGTGGCCGCACTAGCGGGGGATACGAGCAGTACTTC
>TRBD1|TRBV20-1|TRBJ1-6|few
CSADQTGVNSPLHF
TGCAGTGCTGACCAGACAGGGGTGAATTCACCCCTCCACTTT
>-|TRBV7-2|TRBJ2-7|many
CASNPGASPDYEQYF
TGTGCCAGCAACCCGGGGGCTAGCCCTGATTACGAGCAGTACTTC
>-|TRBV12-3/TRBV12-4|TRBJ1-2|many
CASSPREAGGYTF
TGTGCCAGCAGCCCCCGTGAAGCGGGGGGCTACACCTTC
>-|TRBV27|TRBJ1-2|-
CASSLSLRAYGYTF
TGTGCCAGCAGTTTAAGCCTGCGCGCCTATGGCTACACCTTC
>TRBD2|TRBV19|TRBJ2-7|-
CASSIRGSPYEQYF
TGTGCCAGTAGTATACGCGGGAGCCCCTACGAGCAGTACTTC
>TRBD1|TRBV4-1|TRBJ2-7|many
CASSRITGTGFHEQYF
TGCGCCAGCAGCCGCATAACCGGGACAGGGTTCCACGAGCAGTACTTC
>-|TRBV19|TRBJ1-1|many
CASSSTKPNTEAFF
TGTGCCAGTAGTTCCACTAAGCCTAACACTGAAGCTTTCTTT
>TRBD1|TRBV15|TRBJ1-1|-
CATTGGTNTEAFF
TGTGCCACCACAGGGGGGACGAACACTGAAGCTTTCTTT
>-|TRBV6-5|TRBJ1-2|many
CASSSLTVNYGYTF
TGTGCCAGCAGTTCTCTGACTGTAAACTATGGCTACACCTTC
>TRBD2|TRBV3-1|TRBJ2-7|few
CASSQDLAVNEQYF
TGTGCCAGCAGCCAAGATCTAGCGGTAAACGAGCAGTACTTC
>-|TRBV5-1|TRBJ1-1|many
CASSFQGRTEAFF
TGCGCCAGCAGCTTTCAGGGGAGAACTGAAGCTTTCTTT
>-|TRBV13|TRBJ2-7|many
CAIGGHSQSEQYF
TGTGCCATCGGGGGACACTCTCAGTCCGAGCAGTACTTC
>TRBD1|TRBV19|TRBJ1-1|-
CASSSGTGVRAFF
TGTGCCAGTAGCTCCGGGACAGGGGTTCGAGCTTTCTTT
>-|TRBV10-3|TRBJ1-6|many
CAISDRGAGNSPLHF
TGTGCCATCAGTGATCGGGGGGCCGGTAATTCACCCCTCCACTTT
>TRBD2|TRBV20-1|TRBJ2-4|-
CSAPLADLAKNIQYF
TGCAGTGCTCCACTAGCGGACCTAGCCAAAAACATTCAGTACTTC
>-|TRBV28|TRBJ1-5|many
CASSLGARRYSNQPQHF
TGTGCCAGCAGTTTAGGGGCTAGAAGATATAGCAATCAGCCCCAGCATTTT
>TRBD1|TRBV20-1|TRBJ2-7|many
CSARDNARGTGFYEQYF
TGCAGTGCTAGAGATAACGCCCGGGGGACAGGATTCTACGAGCAGTACTTC
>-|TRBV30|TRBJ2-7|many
CAWSEGSQQYF
TGTGCCTGGAGCGAGGGCAGTCAGCAGTACTTC
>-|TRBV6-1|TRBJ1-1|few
CASSDWKSYTEAFF
TGTGCCAGCAGTGACTGGAAATCCTACACTGAAGCTTTCTTT
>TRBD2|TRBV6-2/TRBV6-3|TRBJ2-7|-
CASSYSGRDMTYEQYF
TGTGCTAGCAGTTACAGCGGGAGGGACATGACCTACGAGCAGTACTTC
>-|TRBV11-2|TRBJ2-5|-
CASSYRPMGAQYF
TGTGCCAGCAGCTACAGACCCATGGGGGCCCAGTACTTC
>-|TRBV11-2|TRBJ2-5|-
CASSLGQGLGETQYF
TGTGCCAGCAGCTTAGGTCAGGGTCTGGGAGAGACCCAGTACTTC
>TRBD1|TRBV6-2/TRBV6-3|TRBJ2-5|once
CASSYGYRGLETQYF
TGTGCCAGCAGTTACGGCTACAGGGGTTTGGAGACCCAGTACTTC
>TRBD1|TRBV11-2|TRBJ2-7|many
CASSLGTGSYEQYF
TGTGCCAGCAGCTTAGGGACAGGGTCCTACGAGCAGTACTTC
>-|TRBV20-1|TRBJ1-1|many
CSAPGPFGAFF
TGCAGTGCTCCCGGACCTTTTGGAGCTTTCTTT